A single sample is the source of the 7 T cell receptor beta chains below, sequenced in a study of T-cell memory formation after mild COVID-19. Using its own MiXCR run on the 5' RACE reads, TCRdb lists one record per CDR3 protein. In the table there are 540,000 or so distinct CDR3 sequences, around 21% of which are singletons. The sequenced material came from PBMCs or a T cell subset sorted from them (not recorded which). The receptor set was obtained from an adult woman who had mild COVID-19 (a few samples of this study predate the infection). Cell type and time point are not known.

The CDR3 is CASSWGPLADTQYF. CDR3 DNA sequence: TGTGCCAGCAGCTGGGGACCCCTGGCAGATACGCAGTATTTT. The chain couples TRBV11-3 to TRBJ2-3; TRBD1 or TRBD2 may be the D gene (5 bases each). This CDR3 spans 14 amino acids. The germline V and J ends were trimmed by 4 bases and 4 bases, with 12 bases remaining between them. Germline V gene lookup returns CDR1 SGHNT and CDR2 YENEEA.

The chain recombines TRBV3-1 with TRBJ2-3, with 14 bases aligning to TRBD2. The CDR3 loop spans 18 amino acids. CDR1 and CDR2 (germline): LGHDT, YNNKEL (reference sequence). Germline trimming cut 4 bases from V and 2 bases from J; bases unmatched to any gene: 8. Here the CDR3 reads CASSPTGLAGGTTDTQYF. The CDR3 coding sequence is TGTGCCAGCAGCCCCACCGGACTAGCGGGGGGAACCACAGATACGCAGTATTTT.

The chain carries TRBV18 and TRBJ2-3; no reliable D call. V lost 0 bases to trimming and J lost 0 bases, with 10 bases between them. The CDR3 is made up of 16 amino acids. Germline V CDR1 and CDR2: KGHSH, LQKENI. CDR3 nucleotide sequence: TGTGCCAGCTCACCACCGTTACTCAGCAGCACAGATACGCAGTATTTT. Its protein is CASSPPLLSSTDTQYF.

This chain connects TRBV9 to TRBJ2-2, with TRBD1 identical over 7 bases. CDR1 and CDR2 (germline): SGDLS, YYNGEE. This CDR3 has 16 amino acids. Trimming at V came to 0 bases and at J to 1 base, leaving 3 bases not matched to a gene. CDR3: CASSVAGTVNTGELFF. CDR3 coding DNA: TGTGCCAGCAGCGTAGCAGGGACAGTGAACACCGGGGAGCTGTTTTTT.

This clonotype was found a few times. This sequence joins TRBV30 and TRBJ1-5; 7 nucleotides align to TRBD1. J lost 7 bases, V lost 0 bases, and 6 bases had no gene match. CDR1 and CDR2 from the germline V gene are GTSNPN and SVGIG (reference sequence). The length of the CDR3 is 14 residues. The CDR3 reads CAWSVNRGGQPQHF. CDR3 coding DNA: TGTGCCTGGAGTGTAAACAGGGGAGGCCAGCCCCAGCATTTT.

This clonotype was picked up a small number of times. This chain connects TRBV20-1 to TRBJ2-1; the match to TRBD2 covers 10 bases. J lost 3 bases, V lost 6 bases, and 8 bases had no gene match. The CDR3 totals 15 residues. Germline CDR1 and CDR2: DFQATT and SNEGSKA (reference sequence). Written as DNA, the CDR3 is TGCAGTGCCCGGATACTAGCGGGGAACTACAATGAGCAGTTCTTC. Its protein is CSARILAGNYNEQFF.

This clonotype was counted at least ten times. This chain joins TRBV20-1 and TRBJ1-2; D call uncertain. V was pared by 3 bases and J by 4 bases, with 15 bases between. CDR1 is DFQATT, CDR2 SNEGSKA, per germline (reference sequence). CDR3 length: 14 residues. CDR3 residues: CSASPQDGLYGYTF. The CDR3 DNA reads TGCAGTGCTAGTCCCCAGGACGGCCTCTATGGCTACACCTTC.